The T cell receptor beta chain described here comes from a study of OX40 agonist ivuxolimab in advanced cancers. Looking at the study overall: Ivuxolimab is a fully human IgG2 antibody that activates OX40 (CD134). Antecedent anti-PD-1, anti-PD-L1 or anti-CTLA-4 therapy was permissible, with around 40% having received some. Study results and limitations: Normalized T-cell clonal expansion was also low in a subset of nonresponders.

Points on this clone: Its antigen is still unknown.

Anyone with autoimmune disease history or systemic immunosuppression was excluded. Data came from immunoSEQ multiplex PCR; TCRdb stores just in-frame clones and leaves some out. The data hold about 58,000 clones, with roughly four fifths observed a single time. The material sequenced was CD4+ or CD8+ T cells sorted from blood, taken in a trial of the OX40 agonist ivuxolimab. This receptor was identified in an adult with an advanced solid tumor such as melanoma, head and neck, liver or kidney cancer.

CDR3 nucleotides: TGTGCCAGCAGCCCCATGGGACTAGCGGGGGGTCCGCAGTACTTC. Its protein product is CASSPMGLAGGPQYF. This chain joins TRBV9 and TRBJ2-7; 15 bases are shared with TRBD2. V lost 4 bases to trimming and J lost 9 bases; unmatched junction nucleotides: 8. The CDR3 sequence is 15 residues long. Germline V gene lookup returns CDR1 SGDLS and CDR2 YYNGEE.